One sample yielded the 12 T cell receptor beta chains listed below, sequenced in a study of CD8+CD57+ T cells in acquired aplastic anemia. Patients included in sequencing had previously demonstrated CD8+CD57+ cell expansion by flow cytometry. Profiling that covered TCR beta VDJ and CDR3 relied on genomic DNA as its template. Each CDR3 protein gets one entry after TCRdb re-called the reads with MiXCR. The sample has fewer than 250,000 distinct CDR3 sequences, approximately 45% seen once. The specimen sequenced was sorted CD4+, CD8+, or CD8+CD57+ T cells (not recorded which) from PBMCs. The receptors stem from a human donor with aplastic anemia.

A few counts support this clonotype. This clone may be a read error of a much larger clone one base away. In nucleotides, the CDR3 is TGCAGTGCTAGGCCCCGGGGGGCGGCGGTTGAGCCCCAGCATTTT. Translation gives CSARPRGAAVEPQHF. The V and J genes are TRBV20-1 and TRBJ1-5; maybe TRBD1 (6 bases). The CDR3 length is 15 residues. CDR1 and CDR2 from the germline V gene are DFQATT and SNEGSKA (reference sequence). Trimming pared 3 bases from V and 8 bases from J, leaving 20 bases between.

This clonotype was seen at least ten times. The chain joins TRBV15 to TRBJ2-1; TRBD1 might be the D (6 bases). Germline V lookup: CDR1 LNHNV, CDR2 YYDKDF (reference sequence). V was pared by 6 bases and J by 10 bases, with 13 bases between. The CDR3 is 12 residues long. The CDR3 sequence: CATRLQGREQFF. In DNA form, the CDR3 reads TGTGCCACCAGGTTACAGGGACGCGAGCAGTTCTTC.

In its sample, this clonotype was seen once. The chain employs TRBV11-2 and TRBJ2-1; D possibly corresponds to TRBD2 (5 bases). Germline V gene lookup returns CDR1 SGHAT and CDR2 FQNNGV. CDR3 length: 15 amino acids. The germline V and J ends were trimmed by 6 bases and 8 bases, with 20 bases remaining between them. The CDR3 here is CASRGPAALRDEQFF. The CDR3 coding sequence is TGTGCCAGCAGAGGGCCAGCGGCCCTCCGGGATGAGCAGTTCTTC.

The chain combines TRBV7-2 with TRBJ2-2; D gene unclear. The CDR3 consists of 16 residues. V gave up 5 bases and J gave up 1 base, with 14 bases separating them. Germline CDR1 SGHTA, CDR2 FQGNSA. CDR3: CASSLTLNVNTGELFF. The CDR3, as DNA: TGTGCCAGCAGCCTAACACTCAACGTGAACACCGGGGAGCTGTTTTTT.

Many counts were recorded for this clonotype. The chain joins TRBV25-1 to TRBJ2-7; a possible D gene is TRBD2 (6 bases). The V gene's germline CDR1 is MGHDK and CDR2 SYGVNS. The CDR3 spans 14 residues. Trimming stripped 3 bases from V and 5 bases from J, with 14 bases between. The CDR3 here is CASSDGGGDHEQYF. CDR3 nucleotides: TGTGCCAGCAGTGACGGAGGAGGGGACCACGAGCAGTACTTC.

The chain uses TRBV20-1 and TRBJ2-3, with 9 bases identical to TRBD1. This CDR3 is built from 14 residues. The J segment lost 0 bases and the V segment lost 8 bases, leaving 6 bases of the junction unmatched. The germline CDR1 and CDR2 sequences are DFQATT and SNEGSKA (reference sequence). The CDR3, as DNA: TGCAGTACCCGGGACAGGGCCAGCACAGATACGCAGTATTTT. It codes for CSTRDRASTDTQYF.

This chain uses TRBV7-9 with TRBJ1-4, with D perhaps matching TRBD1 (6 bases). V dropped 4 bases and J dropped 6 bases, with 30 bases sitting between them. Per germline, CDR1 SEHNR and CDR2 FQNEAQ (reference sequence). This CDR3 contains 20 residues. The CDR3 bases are TGTGCCAGCAGCTGGGGGATCATACCAATTCCAGGGGATAGGGATGAAAAACTGTTTTTT. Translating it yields CASSWGIIPIPGDRDEKLFF. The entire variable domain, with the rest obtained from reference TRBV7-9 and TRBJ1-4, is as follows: DTGVSQNPRHKITKRGQNVTFRCDPISEHNRLYWYRQTLGQGPEFLTYFQNEAQLEKSRLLSDRFSAERPKGSFSTLEIQRTEQGDSAMYLCASSWGIIPIPGDRDEKLFFGSGTQLSVL.

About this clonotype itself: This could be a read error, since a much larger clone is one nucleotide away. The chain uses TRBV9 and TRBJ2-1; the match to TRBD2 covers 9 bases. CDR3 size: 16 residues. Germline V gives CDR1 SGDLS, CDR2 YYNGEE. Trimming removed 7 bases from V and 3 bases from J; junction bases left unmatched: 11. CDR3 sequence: CASGISGSRGYNEQFF. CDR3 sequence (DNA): TGTGCCAGCGGGATTAGCGGGAGTAGAGGCTACAATGAGCAGTTCTTC.

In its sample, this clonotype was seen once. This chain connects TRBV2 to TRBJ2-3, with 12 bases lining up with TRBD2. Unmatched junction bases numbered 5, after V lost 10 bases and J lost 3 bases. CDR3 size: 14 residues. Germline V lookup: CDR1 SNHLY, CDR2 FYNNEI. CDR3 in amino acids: CANASGRATDTQYF. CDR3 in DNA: TGTGCCAACGCTAGCGGGAGGGCGACAGATACGCAGTATTTT.

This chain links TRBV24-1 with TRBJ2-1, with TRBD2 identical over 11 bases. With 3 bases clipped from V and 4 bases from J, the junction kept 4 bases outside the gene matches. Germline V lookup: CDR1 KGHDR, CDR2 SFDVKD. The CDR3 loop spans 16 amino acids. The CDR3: CATSDASGRPYNEQFF. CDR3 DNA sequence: TGTGCCACCAGTGATGCTAGCGGGAGGCCATACAATGAGCAGTTCTTC.

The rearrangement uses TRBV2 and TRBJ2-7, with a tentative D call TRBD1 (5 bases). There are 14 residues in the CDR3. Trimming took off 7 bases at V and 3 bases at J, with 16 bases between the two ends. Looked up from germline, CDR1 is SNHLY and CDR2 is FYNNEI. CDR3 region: CASKREAGFYEQYF. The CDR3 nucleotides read TGTGCCAGCAAGCGCGAAGCAGGGTTCTACGAGCAGTACTTC.

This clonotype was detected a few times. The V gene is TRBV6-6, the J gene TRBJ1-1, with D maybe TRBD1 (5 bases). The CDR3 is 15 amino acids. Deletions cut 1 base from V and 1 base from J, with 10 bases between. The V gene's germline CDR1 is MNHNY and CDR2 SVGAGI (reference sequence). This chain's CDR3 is CASSYLAGPNTEAFF. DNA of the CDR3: TGTGCCAGCAGTTACTTGGCGGGACCGAACACTGAAGCTTTCTTT.